The clone carrying this T cell receptor beta chain was observed once. Libraries were prepared by immunoSEQ multiplex PCR; TCRdb keeps only in-frame clonotypes and omits some of them. The sample shows 120,000 or so clones, around 87% of them seen only once. This entry comes from a study of control samples from healthy donors and cancer patients. Germline V CDR1 and CDR2: SGHRS, YFSETQ. Trimming stripped 2 bases from V and 0 bases from J, with 12 bases between. The CDR3 runs to 17 residues. The sequence was collected from a man between 60 and 75 years old in good health. Sequenced material: blood. The chain has TRBV5-1 and TRBJ2-6, with D maybe TRBD1 (6 bases). DNA for the CDR3: TGCGCCAGCAGCTTCCGACAGGCGAGCTCTGGGGCCAACGTCCTGACTTTC. It is translated as CASSFRQASSGANVLTF.